This T cell receptor (beta chain) originates from a study of cytomegalovirus exposure and HLA in healthy donors. Study-level findings and limits: A link between a missense DCLRE1C variant and TCR beta V- and J-gene trimming emerged from a later analysis. Sequence variants that were highly shared formed a cluster that was likely a sequencing artifact. CMV antigen specificity of three CMV-associated chains was confirmed in vitro.

Concerning this clone itself: Its antigen remains unidentified.

PCR was performed using 60 Vbeta and 13 Jbeta primers. Using immunoSEQ multiplex PCR, the repertoire was profiled, and TCRdb retains in-frame clones only, with some absent. The sample has about 110,000 clones, 60% to 75% seen once; the top ten hold 2.5% to 3%. This CDR3 has 16 amino acids. The J segment lost 4 bases and the V segment lost 6 bases, leaving 12 bases of the junction unmatched. Per the germline V gene, CDR1 is SNHLY and CDR2 is FYNNEI. The V and J genes are TRBV2 and TRBJ1-3; 7 bases map to TRBD1. The sequenced material came from PBMCs. This receptor was obtained from a male donor in good health and CMV-seropositive. The CDR3 loop is CASSQYGQGVGNTIYF. Here the CDR3 DNA reads TGTGCCAGCAGCCAATACGGGCAGGGGGTCGGAAACACCATATATTTT.